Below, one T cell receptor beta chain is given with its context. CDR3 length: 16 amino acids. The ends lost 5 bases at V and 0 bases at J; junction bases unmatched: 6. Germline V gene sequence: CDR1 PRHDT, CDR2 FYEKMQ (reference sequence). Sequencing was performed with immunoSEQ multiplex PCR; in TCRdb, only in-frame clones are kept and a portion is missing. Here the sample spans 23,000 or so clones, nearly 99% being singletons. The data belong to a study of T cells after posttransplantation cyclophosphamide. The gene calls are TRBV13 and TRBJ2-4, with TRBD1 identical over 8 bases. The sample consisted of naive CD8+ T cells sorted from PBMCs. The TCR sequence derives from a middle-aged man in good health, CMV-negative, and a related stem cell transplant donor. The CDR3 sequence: CASSPGQDVAKNIQYF. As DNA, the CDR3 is TGTGCCAGCAGCCCGGGACAGGATGTAGCCAAAAACATTCAGTACTTC.